The TCR beta chain under discussion was sequenced for a study of OX40 agonist ivuxolimab in advanced cancers. Using immunoSEQ multiplex PCR, the repertoire was profiled, and TCRdb retains in-frame clones only, with some absent. The sample lists about 21,000 clones; around 87% were seen once. CDR3 length equals 14 residues. CDR1 and CDR2 (germline): GTSNPN, SVGIG (reference sequence). The V end was cut by 1 base, the J end by 3 bases, with 12 bases between. The timepoints at which blood was sampled were baseline, cycle 4 day 1, and cycle 7 day 1. Study conclusions and caveats: CD4+ and CD8+ blood T cells expanded clonally by week 6 at 0.1 to 3.0 mg/kg.

As to this clone: Its antigen is not known.

The sequenced sample was CD4+ or CD8+ T cells sorted from blood, obtained in a trial of the OX40 agonist ivuxolimab. This receptor was identified in an adult with an advanced solid tumor such as melanoma, head and neck, liver or kidney cancer. The chain uses TRBV30 and TRBJ2-5; D assignment may be TRBD1 or TRBD2 (5 bases each). As DNA, the CDR3 is TGTGCCTGGAGTGCGGGGCTAGGGGAAGAGACCCAGTACTTC. This sequence encodes CAWSAGLGEETQYF.